This note documents a single TCR beta chain sequence. The antigen is unknown. V was pared by 8 bases and J by 6 bases, with 9 bases of the junction left unmatched. Per the germline V gene, CDR1 is ENHRY and CDR2 is SYGVKD. CDR3 length: 13 amino acids. These data come from a study of T cells in Graves' hyperthyroidism and ophthalmopathy. On the study more broadly: It was at initial diagnosis, before any treatment, that peripheral blood was collected.

Authors of the study amplified TCR beta CDR3 regions from RNA transcripts. When the TCR CDR3 underwent first-round RT-PCR, the HTBI primer set was used. One entry per CDR3 protein results from TCRdb running MiXCR on the multiplex PCR reads. This sample has 94,000 or so distinct CDR3 sequences, with 51% found just once. General study points: Ophthalmopathy and stable hyperthyroidism were separated by a 13 V-J model.

The chain is built from TRBV10-3 and TRBJ2-7, with TRBD2 matching 8 bases. Material for sequencing was blood. The clonotype was recovered from a middle-aged woman with Graves' hyperthyroidism. CDR3 sequence: CAIGQAGAREQYF. For the CDR3, the DNA is TGTGCCATCGGGCAAGCGGGAGCTCGCGAGCAGTACTTC.